The 8 T cell receptor beta chains in this list originate from one sample, sequenced in a study of STAT3 mutations in large granular lymphocyte leukemia. Study-wide points: Every T-cell large granular lymphocyte leukemia patient had at least one immunodominant TCR beta clonotype.

Assay used: immunoSEQ multiplex PCR; TCRdb lists only in-frame clones, some missing. The repertoire consists of approximately 10,000 clones, with around 76% occurring once and the leading ten covering around 50%. Their antigens are not known. The sequenced sample was peripheral blood mononuclear cells. The receptors come from a man aged 55-75 years with T-cell large granular lymphocyte leukemia. Some clones in this sample may be carry-over from other donors' samples.

The chain employs TRBV10-2 and TRBJ2-1, with TRBD2 matching 13 bases. The trim removed 10 bases at V and 9 bases at J, leaving 12 bases unmatched. CDR1 WSHSY and CDR2 SAAADI come from the germline V gene. This CDR3 is built from 15 residues. CDR3 residues: CATQLQLAGGGEQFF. CDR3 nucleotide sequence: TGCGCCACCCAACTACAACTAGCGGGAGGGGGTGAGCAGTTCTTC.

The chain couples TRBV27 to TRBJ1-5; 7 positions match TRBD1. V was pared by 2 bases and J by 6 bases, with 10 bases of the junction left unmatched. The germline gives CDR1 MNHEY, CDR2 SMNVEV (reference sequence). There are 16 residues in the CDR3. The CDR3, as DNA: TGTGCCAGCAGTTTAATTTTAGGACAGGAGGTTCAGCCCCAGCATTTT. This translates into CASSLILGQEVQPQHF.

The chain combines TRBV9 with TRBJ2-7; no firm D call. From germline, CDR1 is SGDLS and CDR2 YYNGEE. The length of the CDR3 is 14 residues. The V end lost 6 bases, the J end lost 6 bases, and 19 bases lay between the germline ends. In DNA form, the CDR3 reads TGTGCCAGCACCAGGACGGTCCTGGGTGGCGAGCAGTACTTC. Its protein product is CASTRTVLGGEQYF.

This chain joins TRBV19 and TRBJ2-1, with D possibly TRBD1 on 6 matching bases. V was trimmed by 7 bases and J by 9 bases, leaving 13 bases between them. Germline CDR1 is LNHDA and CDR2 is SQIVND (reference sequence). CDR3 size: 12 residues. The CDR3: CASTPGVGEQFF. In DNA, the CDR3 is TGTGCCAGTACCCCAGGGGTCGGTGAGCAGTTCTTC.

This rearrangement joins TRBV29-1 to TRBJ2-2, with TRBD1 matching over 8 bases. Germline values: CDR1 SQVTM, CDR2 ANQGSEA. Unmatched junction bases numbered 5, after V lost 1 base and J lost 7 bases. The CDR3 loop spans 14 amino acids. CDR3 protein: CSVEASQGGGELFF. DNA for the CDR3: TGCAGCGTTGAAGCGTCACAGGGGGGCGGGGAGCTGTTTTTT.

The rearrangement links TRBV7-9 to TRBJ2-7; a possible D gene is TRBD2 (6 bases). Looked up from germline, CDR1 is SEHNR and CDR2 is FQNEAQ (reference sequence). The length of the CDR3 is 15 residues. The ends were cut back, 5 bases at V and 0 bases at J, with 14 bases in the middle. Written as DNA, the CDR3 is TGTGCCAGCAGCCGGAGCTGGGACTTCTCCTACGAGCAGTACTTC. Translated: CASSRSWDFSYEQYF.

V usage is TRBV30 and J usage is TRBJ1-1; D gene uncertain. Trimming stripped 4 bases from V and 3 bases from J, with 12 bases between. Germline V CDR1 and CDR2: GTSNPN, SVGIG (reference sequence). The CDR3 is made up of 13 amino acids. CDR3 DNA: TGTGCCTGGAAACGGGGAATGGACACTGAAGCTTTCTTT. Translating it yields CAWKRGMDTEAFF.

V gene TRBV11-2 combines with J gene TRBJ1-1; D remains ambiguous. Germline CDR1 is SGHAT and CDR2 is FQNNGV. Trimming took off 5 bases at V and 0 bases at J, with 13 bases between the two ends. The CDR3 is made up of 15 amino acids. The CDR3 bases are TGTGCCAGCAGCCCGGTTCTGGGAGTGAACACTGAAGCTTTCTTT. Translated, it gives CASSPVLGVNTEAFF.